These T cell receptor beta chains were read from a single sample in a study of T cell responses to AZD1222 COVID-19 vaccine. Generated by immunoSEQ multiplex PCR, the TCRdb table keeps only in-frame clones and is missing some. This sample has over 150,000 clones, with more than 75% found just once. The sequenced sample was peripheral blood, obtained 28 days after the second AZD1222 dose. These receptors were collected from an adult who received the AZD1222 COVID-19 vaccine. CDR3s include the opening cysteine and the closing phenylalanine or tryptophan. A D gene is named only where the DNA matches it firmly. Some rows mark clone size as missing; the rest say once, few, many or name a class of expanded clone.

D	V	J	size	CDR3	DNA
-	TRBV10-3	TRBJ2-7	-	CAISVPPYEQYF	TGTGCCATCAGTGTCCCTCCGTACGAGCAGTACTTC
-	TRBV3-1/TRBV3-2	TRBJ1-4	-	CASSQGSGGGKLFF	TGTGCCAGCAGCCAGGGGAGCGGGGGAGGAAAACTGTTTTTT
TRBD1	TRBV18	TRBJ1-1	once	CASSPERQGRQAFF	TGTGCCAGCTCACCAGAGCGACAGGGACGACAAGCTTTCTTT
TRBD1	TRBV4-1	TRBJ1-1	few	CASSQAGQAGNEAFF	TGCGCCAGCAGCCAGGCGGGACAGGCGGGAAATGAAGCTTTCTTT
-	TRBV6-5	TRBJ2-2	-	CASRHRVTGELFF	TGTGCCAGCAGGCACAGGGTCACCGGGGAGCTGTTTTTT
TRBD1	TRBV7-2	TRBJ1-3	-	CASSPTGSTGNTIYF	TGTGCCAGCAGCCCGACAGGGAGCACTGGAAACACCATATATTTT
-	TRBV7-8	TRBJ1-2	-	CASSQPRVGWVGYTF	TGTGCCAGCAGCCAACCGAGGGTAGGATGGGTAGGCTACACCTTC
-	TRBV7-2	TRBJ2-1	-	CASTQSRGQDEQFF	TGTGCCAGCACCCAAAGCCGGGGTCAGGATGAGCAGTTCTTC
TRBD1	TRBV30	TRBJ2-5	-	CAWSPGWDREGTQYF	TGTGCCTGGAGCCCCGGCTGGGACAGGGAAGGGACCCAGTACTTC
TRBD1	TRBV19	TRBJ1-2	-	CASSIGTVYGYTF	TGTGCCAGTAGTATCGGGACAGTCTATGGCTACACCTTC
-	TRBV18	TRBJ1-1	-	CASSSSGGASQEAFF	TGTGCCAGCTCATCTTCCGGGGGCGCGAGTCAAGAAGCTTTCTTT
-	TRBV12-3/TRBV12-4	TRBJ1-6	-	CASIDWNSPLHF	TGTGCCAGTATAGACTGGAATTCACCCCTCCACTTT
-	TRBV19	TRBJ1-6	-	CASSEGQNLKTPLHF	TGTGCCAGTAGTGAGGGGCAGAACCTCAAAACACCCCTCCACTTT
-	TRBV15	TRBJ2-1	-	CATSRDFTGTNEQFF	TGTGCCACCAGCAGAGATTTTACAGGGACCAATGAGCAGTTCTTC
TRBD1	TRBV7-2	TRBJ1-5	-	CASSFRQGDQPQHF	TGTGCCAGCAGCTTTAGGCAGGGGGATCAGCCCCAGCATTTT
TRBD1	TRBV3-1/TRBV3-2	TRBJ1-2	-	CASSYRDRGSGYTF	TGTGCCAGCAGCTACCGGGACAGGGGAAGCGGCTACACCTTC
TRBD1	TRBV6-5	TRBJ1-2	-	CASTQEGAGANGYTF	TGTGCCAGCACCCAAGAGGGGGCAGGGGCGAATGGCTACACCTTC
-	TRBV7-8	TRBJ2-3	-	CASSLVGDRTDTQYF	TGTGCCAGCAGCTTAGTGGGGGATCGCACAGATACGCAGTATTTT
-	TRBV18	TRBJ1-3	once	CASSQTGESPAGNTIYF	TGTGCCAGCTCACAGACAGGAGAGTCGCCAGCTGGAAACACCATATATTTT
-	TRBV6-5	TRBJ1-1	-	CASSKLDTEAFF	TGTGCCAGCAGCAAACTCGACACTGAAGCTTTCTTT
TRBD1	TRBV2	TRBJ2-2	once	CASSGMTGTGELFF	TGTGCCAGCAGCGGGATGACAGGGACCGGGGAGCTGTTTTTT
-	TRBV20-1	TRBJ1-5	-	CSASSDGDQPQHF	TGCAGTGCTAGTAGCGACGGGGATCAGCCCCAGCATTTT
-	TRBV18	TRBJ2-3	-	CASSPQEAGTTDTQYF	TGTGCCAGCTCACCCCAAGAAGCGGGGACAACAGATACGCAGTATTTT
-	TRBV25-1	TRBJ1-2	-	CASNGGGVGYTF	TGTGCCAGCAATGGGGGAGGAGTTGGCTACACCTTC
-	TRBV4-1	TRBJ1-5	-	CASSFVGSRHNQPQHF	TGCGCCAGCAGCTTCGTGGGCAGCCGACACAATCAGCCCCAGCATTTT
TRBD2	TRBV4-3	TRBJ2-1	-	CASSRTSGGAGNEQFF	TGCGCCAGCAGCCGGACTAGCGGGGGGGCAGGCAATGAGCAGTTCTTC
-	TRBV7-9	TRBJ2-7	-	CASSPFSYEQYF	TGTGCCAGCAGCCCTTTCTCCTACGAGCAGTACTTC
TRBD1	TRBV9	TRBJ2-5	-	CASSVRQGETQYF	TGTGCCAGCAGCGTAAGACAGGGAGAGACCCAGTACTTC
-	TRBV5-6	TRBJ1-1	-	CASSLGQVVNTEAFF	TGTGCCAGCAGCTTGGGTCAGGTGGTGAACACTGAAGCTTTCTTT
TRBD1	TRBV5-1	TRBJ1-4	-	CASSPGTANEKLFF	TGCGCCAGCAGCCCCGGGACAGCAAATGAAAAACTGTTTTTT
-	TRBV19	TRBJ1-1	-	CASKRVDRMTGAFF	TGTGCCAGTAAGAGGGTGGACAGAATGACTGGCGCTTTCTTT
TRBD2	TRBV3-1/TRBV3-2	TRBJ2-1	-	CASSQGLAYNNEQFF	TGTGCCAGCAGCCAAGGACTAGCGTATAACAATGAGCAGTTCTTC
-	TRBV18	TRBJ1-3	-	CASSLPYSGNTIYF	TGTGCCAGCTCACTGCCTTACTCTGGAAACACCATATATTTT
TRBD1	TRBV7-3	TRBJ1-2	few	CASSLGGTGGYGYTF	TGTGCCAGCAGCTTAGGAGGGACAGGCGGTTATGGCTACACCTTC
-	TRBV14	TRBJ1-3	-	CASSYQSNTIYF	TGTGCCAGCAGCTATCAGTCAAACACCATATATTTT
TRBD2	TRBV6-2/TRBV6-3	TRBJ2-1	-	CASSFPGTSGSEQFF	TGTGCCAGCAGTTTCCCCGGGACTAGCGGCAGTGAGCAGTTCTTC
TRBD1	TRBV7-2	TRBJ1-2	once	CASSLETGGKGYTF	TGTGCCAGCAGCTTAGAGACAGGGGGGAAAGGCTACACCTTC
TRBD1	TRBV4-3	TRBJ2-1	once	CASSLTGQGSYNEQFF	TGCGCCAGCAGCCTAACAGGACAGGGTTCCTACAATGAGCAGTTCTTC
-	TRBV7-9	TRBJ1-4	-	CASNSQGSEKLFF	TGTGCCAGCAACTCCCAGGGCAGTGAAAAACTGTTTTTT
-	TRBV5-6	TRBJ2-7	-	CASSPQGVSYEQYF	TGTGCCAGCAGCCCACAGGGAGTATCCTACGAGCAGTACTTC